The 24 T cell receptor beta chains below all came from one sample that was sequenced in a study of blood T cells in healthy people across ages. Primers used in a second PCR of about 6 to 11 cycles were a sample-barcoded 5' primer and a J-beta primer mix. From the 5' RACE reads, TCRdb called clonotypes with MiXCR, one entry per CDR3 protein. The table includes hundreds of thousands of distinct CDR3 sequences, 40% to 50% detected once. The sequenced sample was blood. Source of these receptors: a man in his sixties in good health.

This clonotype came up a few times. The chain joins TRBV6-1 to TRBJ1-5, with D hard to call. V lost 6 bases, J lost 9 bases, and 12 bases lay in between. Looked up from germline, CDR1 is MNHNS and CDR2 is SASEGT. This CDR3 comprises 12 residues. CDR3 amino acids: CASSDTASPQHF. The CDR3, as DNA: TGTGCCAGCAGCGATACAGCCTCGCCCCAGCATTTT.

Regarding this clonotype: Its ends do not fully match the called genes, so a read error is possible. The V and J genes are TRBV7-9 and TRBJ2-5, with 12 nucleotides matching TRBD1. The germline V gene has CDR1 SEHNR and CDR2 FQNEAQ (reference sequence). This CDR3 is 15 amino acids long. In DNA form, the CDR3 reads TGTGCCAGCAGCCGCGGGACAGGGGGCCAAGGGACCCAGTACTTC. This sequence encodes CASSRGTGGQGTQYF. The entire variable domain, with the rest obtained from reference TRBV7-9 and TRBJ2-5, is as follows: DTGVSQNPRHKITKRGQNVTFRCDPISEHNRLYWYRQTLGQGPEFLTYFQNEAQLEKSRLLSDRFSAERPKGSFSTLEIQRTEQGDSAMYLCASSRGTGGQGTQYFGPGTRLLVL.

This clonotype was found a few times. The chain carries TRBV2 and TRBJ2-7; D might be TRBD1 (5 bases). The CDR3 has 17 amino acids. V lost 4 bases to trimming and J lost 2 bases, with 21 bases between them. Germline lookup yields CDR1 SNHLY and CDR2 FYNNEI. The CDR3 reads CASSGRNPGQDTYEQYF. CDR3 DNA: TGTGCCAGCAGTGGCAGGAACCCTGGGCAGGACACCTACGAGCAGTACTTC.

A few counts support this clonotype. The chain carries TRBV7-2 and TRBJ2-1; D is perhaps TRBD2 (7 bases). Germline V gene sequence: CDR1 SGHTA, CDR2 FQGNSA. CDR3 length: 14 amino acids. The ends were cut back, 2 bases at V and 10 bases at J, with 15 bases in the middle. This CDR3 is CASSLSGGPREQFF. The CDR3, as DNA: TGTGCCAGCAGCTTATCGGGGGGCCCACGGGAGCAGTTCTTC.

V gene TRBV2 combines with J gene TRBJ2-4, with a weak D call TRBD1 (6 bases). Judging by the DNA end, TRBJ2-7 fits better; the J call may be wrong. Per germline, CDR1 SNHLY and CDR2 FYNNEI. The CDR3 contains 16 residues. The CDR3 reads CASSEGVGGLVDEQYF. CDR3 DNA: TGTGCCAGCAGTGAAGGGGTTGGGGGCTTGGTCGACGAGCAGTACTTC.

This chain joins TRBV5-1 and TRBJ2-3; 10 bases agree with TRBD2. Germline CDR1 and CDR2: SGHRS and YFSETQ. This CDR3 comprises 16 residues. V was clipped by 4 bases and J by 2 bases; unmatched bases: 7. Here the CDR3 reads CASSRRTSGYTDTQYF. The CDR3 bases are TGCGCCAGCAGCCGACGGACTAGCGGTTACACAGATACGCAGTATTTT.

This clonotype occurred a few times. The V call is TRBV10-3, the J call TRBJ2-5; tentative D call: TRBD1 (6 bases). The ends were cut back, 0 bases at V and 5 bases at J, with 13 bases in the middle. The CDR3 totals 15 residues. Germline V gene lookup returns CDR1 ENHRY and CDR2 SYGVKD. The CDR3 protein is CAISESPQGRETQYF. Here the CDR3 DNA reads TGTGCCATCAGTGAGTCCCCCCAGGGGCGTGAGACCCAGTACTTC.

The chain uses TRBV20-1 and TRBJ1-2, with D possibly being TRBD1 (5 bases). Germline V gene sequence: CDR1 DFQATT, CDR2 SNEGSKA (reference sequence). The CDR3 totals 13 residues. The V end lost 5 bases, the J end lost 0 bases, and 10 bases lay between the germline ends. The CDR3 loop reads CSAHDSTNYGYTF. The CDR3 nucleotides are TGCAGTGCTCATGACAGTACTAACTATGGCTACACCTTC.

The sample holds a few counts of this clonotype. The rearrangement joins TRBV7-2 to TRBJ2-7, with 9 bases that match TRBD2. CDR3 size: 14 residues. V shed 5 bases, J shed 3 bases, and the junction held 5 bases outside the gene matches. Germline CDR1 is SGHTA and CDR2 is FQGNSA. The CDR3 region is CASSHSGGNYEQYF. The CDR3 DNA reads TGTGCCAGCAGCCATAGCGGGGGAAACTACGAGCAGTACTTC.

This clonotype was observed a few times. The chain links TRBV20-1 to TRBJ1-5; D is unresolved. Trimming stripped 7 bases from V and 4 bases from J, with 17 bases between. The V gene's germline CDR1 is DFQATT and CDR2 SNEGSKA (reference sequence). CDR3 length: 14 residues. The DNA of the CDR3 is TGCAGTGGATCAGACGGTCTGACGAATCAGCCCCAGCATTTT. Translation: CSGSDGLTNQPQHF.

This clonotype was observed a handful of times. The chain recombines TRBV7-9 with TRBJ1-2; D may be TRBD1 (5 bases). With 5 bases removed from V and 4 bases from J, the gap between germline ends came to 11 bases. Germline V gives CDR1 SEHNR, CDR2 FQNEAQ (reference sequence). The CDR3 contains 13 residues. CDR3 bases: TGTGCCAGCAGCACAGGTACCCTCTATGGCTACACCTTC. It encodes CASSTGTLYGYTF.

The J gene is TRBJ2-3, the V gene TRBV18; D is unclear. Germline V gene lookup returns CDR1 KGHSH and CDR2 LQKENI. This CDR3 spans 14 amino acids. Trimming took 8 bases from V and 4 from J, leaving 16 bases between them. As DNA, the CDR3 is TGTGCCAGCATGACGACCCAGGACGCAGATACGCAGTATTTT. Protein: CASMTTQDADTQYF.

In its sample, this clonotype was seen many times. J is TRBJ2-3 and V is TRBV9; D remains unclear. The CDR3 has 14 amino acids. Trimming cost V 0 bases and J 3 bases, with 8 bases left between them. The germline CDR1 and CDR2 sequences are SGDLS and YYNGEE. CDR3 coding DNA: TGTGCCAGCAGCGTAGCGTCGCTTACAGATACGCAGTATTTT. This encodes CASSVASLTDTQYF.

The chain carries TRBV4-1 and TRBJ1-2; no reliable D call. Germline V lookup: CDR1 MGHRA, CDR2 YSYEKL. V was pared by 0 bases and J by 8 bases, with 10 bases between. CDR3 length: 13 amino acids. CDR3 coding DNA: TGCGCCAGCAGCCAAGATACGGAACGGGGCTACACCTTC. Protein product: CASSQDTERGYTF.

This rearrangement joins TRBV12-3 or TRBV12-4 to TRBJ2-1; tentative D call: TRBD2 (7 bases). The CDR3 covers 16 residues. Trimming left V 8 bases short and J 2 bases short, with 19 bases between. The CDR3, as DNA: TGTGCCAGCCATAGGGGGGGGCTAGGCGCCTACAATGAGCAGTTCTTC. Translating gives CASHRGGLGAYNEQFF.

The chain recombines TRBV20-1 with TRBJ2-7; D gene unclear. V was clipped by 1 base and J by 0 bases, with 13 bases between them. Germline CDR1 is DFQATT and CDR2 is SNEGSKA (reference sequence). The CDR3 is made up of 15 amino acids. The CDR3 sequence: CSARAPTSSSYEQYF. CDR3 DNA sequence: TGCAGTGCTAGAGCACCGACATCCTCCTCCTACGAGCAGTACTTC.

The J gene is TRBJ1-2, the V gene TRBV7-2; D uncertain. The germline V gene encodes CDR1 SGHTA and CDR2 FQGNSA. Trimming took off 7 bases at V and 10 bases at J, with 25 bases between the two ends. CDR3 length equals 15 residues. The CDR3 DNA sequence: TGTGCCAGCACCCACCTGGGCGCGGCTAGGAGGGACTACACCTTC. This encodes CASTHLGAARRDYTF.

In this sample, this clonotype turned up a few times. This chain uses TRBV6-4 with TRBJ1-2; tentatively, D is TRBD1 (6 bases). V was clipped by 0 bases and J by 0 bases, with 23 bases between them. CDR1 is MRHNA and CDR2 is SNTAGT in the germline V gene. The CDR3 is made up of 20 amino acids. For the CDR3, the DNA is TGTGCCAGCAGTGACTCCCGCCGTGGGGACAAGGACCCCCCTAACTATGGCTACACCTTC. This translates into CASSDSRRGDKDPPNYGYTF.

Written as DNA, the CDR3 is TGTGCCAGCAGCTCACCCCGGGTGTACGAGCAGTACTTC. Amino acids: CASSSPRVYEQYF. V and J are TRBV7-8 and TRBJ2-7; no definite D call. Trimming left V 4 bases short and J 4 bases short, with 11 bases between. CDR3 length equals 13 residues. CDR1 SGHVS and CDR2 FQNEAQ come from the germline V gene.

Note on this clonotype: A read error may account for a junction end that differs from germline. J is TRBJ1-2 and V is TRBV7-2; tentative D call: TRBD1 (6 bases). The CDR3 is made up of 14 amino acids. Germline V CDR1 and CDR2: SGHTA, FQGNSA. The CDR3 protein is CASNLENRANGYTF. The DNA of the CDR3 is TGTGCCAGCAACTTAGAGAACAGGGCTAATGGCTACACCTTC.

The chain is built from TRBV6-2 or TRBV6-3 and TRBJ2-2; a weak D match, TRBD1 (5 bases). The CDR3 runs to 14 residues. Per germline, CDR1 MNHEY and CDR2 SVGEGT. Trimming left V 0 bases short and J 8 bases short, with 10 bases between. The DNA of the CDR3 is TGTGCCAGCAGTTACTCGAATGGGGCAGGGGAGCTGTTTTTT. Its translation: CASSYSNGAGELFF.

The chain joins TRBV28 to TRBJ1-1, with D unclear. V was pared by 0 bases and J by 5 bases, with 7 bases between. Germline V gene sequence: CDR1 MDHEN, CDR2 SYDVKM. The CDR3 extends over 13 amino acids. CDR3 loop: CASSLCPETEAFF. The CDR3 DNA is TGTGCCAGCAGTTTATGTCCAGAGACTGAAGCTTTCTTT.

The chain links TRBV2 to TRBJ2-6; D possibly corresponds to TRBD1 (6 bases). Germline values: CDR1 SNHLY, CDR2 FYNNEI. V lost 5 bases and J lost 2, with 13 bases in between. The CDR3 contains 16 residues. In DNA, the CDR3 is TGTGCCAGCAGTCCACAGGGTGTGCCTGGGGCCAACGTCCTGACTTTC. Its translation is CASSPQGVPGANVLTF. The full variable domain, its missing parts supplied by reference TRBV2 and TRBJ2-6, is EPEVTQTPSHQVTQMGQEVILRCVPISNHLYFYWYRQILGQKVEFLVSFYNNEISEKSEIFDDQFSVERPDGSNFTLKIRSTKLEDSAMYFCASSPQGVPGANVLTFGAGSRLTVL.

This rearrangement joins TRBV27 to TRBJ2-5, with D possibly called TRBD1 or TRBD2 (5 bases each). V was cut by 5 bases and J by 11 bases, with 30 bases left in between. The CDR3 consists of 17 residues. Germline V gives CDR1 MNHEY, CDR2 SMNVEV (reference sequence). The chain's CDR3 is CASSPPILGTGNRGQYF. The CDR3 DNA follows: TGTGCCAGCAGTCCACCAATTCTCGGGACCGGGAATCGAGGGCAGTACTTC.